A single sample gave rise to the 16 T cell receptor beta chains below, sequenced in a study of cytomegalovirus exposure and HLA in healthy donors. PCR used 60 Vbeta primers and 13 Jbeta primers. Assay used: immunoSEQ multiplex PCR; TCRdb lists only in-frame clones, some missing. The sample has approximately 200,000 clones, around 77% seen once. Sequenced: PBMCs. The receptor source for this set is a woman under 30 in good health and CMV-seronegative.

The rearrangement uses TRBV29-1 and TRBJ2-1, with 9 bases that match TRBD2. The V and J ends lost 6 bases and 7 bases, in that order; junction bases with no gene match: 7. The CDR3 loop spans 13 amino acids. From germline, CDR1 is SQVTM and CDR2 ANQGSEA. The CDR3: CSVGGGVRNEQFF. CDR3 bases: TGCAGCGTGGGCGGGGGGGTCAGGAATGAGCAGTTCTTC.

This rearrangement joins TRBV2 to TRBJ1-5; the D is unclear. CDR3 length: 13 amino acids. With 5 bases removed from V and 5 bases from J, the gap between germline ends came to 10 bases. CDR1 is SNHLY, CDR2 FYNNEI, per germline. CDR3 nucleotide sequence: TGTGCCAGCAGTAGGACTTTTTATCAGCCCCAGCATTTT. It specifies CASSRTFYQPQHF.

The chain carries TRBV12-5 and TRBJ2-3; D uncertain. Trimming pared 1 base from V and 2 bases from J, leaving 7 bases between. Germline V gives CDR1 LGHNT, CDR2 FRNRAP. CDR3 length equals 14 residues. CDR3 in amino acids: CASGLGATTDTQYF. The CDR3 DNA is TGTGCTAGTGGTTTGGGGGCGACCACAGATACGCAGTATTTT.

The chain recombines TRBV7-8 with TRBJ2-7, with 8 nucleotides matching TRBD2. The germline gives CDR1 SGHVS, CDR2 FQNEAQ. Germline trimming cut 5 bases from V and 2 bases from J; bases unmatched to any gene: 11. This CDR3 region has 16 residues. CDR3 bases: TGTGCCAGCAGCCTTTTCGGGAGGGTAAATCCCTACGAGCAGTACTTC. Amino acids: CASSLFGRVNPYEQYF.

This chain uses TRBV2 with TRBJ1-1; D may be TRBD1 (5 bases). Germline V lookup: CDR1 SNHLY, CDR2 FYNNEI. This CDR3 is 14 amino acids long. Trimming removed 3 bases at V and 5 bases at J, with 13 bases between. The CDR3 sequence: CASSDAAGGTEAFF. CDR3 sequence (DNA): TGTGCCAGCAGTGACGCCGCCGGGGGGACTGAAGCTTTCTTT. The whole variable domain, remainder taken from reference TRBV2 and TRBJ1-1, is EPEVTQTPSHQVTQMGQEVILRCVPISNHLYFYWYRQILGQKVEFLVSFYNNEISEKSEIFDDQFSVERPDGSNFTLKIRSTKLEDSAMYFCASSDAAGGTEAFFGQGTRLTVV.

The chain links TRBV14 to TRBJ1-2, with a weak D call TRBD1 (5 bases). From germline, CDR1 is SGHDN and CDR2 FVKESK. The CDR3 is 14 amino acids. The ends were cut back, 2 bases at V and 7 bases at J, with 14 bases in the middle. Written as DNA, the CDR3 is TGTGCCAGCAGCCAATTGTTCGGGGGTAGTGGCTACACCTTC. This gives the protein CASSQLFGGSGYTF.

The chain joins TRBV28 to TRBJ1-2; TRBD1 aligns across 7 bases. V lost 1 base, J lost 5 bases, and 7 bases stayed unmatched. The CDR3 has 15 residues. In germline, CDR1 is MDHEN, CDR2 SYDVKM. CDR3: CASSLSEDRLYGYTF. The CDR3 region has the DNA TGTGCCAGCAGTTTATCGGAGGACAGGTTATATGGCTACACCTTC.

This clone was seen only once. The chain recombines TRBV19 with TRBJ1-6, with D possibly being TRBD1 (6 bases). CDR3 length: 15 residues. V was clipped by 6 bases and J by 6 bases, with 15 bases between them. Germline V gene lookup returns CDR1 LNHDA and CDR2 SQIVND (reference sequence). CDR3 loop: CASSGTGSVNSPLHF. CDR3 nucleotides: TGTGCCAGTAGCGGTACAGGGTCCGTTAATTCACCCCTCCACTTT. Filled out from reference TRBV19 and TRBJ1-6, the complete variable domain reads DGGITQSPKYLFRKEGQNVTLSCEQNLNHDAMYWYRQDPGQGLRLIYYSQIVNDFQKGDIAEGYSVSREKKESFPLTVTSAQKNPTAFYLCASSGTGSVNSPLHFGNGTRLTVT.

The CDR3 sequence is CASSPRRPSSYNSPLHF. The CDR3 nucleotides read TGTGCCAGCAGCCCCAGGAGGCCGAGCTCCTATAATTCACCCCTCCACTTT. The V call is TRBV7-2, the J call TRBJ1-6; D gene unclear. Trimming removed 5 bases at V and 0 bases at J, with 14 bases between. CDR1 is SGHTA, CDR2 FQGNSA, per germline. CDR3 size: 17 residues.

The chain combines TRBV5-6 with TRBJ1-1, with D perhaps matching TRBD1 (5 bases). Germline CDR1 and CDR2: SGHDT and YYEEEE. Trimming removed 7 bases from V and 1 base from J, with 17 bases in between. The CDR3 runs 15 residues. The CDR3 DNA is TGTGCCAGCCTTCCTGGGGGGGGTCAGAACACTGAAGCTTTCTTT. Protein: CASLPGGGQNTEAFF.

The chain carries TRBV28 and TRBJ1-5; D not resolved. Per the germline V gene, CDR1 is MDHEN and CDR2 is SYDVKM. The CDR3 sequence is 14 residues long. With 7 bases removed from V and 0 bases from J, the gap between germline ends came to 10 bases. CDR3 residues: CASTNTGSNQPQHF. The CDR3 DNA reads TGTGCCAGCACCAACACGGGTAGCAATCAGCCCCAGCATTTT.

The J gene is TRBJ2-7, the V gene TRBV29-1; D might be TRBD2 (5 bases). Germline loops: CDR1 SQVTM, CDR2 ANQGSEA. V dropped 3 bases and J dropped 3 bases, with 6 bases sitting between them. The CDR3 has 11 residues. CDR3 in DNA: TGCAGCGTTGACGGAGGCTACGAGCAGTACTTC. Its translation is CSVDGGYEQYF.

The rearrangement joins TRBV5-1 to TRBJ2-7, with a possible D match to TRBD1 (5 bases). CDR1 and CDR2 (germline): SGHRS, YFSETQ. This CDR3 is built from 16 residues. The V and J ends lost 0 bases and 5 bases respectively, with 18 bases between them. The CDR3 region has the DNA TGCGCCAGCAGCTTGGAGGCAAGGGGTTCGGTGGACGAGCAGTACTTC. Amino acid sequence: CASSLEARGSVDEQYF.

The CDR3 bases are TGTGCCATCAGTGAGAATAGCGGGGGTCCTCACGAGCAGTACTTC. It encodes CAISENSGGPHEQYF. The V call is TRBV10-3, the J call TRBJ2-7; 9 bases are shared with TRBD2. Germline loops: CDR1 ENHRY, CDR2 SYGVKD. After removal of 2 bases from V and 5 bases from J, the junction contained 7 bases not matched to a gene. The CDR3 length is 15 residues.

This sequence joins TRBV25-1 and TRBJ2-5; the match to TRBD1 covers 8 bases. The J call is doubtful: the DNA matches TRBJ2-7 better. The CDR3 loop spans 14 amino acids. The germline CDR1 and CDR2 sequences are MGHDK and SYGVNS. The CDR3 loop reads CASSDPDRGYEQYF. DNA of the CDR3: TGTGCCAGCAGTGATCCTGACAGGGGTTACGAGCAGTACTTC.

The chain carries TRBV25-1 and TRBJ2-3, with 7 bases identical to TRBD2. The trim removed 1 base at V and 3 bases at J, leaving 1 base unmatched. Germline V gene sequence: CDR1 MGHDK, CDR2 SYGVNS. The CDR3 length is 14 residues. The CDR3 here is CASSESGGTDTQYF. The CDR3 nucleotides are TGTGCCAGCAGTGAATCCGGGGGGACAGATACGCAGTATTTT.